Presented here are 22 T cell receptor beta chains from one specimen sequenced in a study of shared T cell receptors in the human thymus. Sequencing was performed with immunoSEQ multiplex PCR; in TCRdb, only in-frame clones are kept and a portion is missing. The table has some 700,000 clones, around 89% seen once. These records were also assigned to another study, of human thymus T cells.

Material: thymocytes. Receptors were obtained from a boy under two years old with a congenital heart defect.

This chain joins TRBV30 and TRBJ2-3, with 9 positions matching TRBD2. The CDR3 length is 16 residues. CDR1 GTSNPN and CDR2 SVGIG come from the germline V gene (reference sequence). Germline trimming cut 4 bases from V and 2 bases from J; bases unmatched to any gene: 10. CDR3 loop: CAWNPDSGSVTDTQYF. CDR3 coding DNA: TGTGCCTGGAATCCCGATAGCGGGAGTGTCACAGATACGCAGTATTTT.

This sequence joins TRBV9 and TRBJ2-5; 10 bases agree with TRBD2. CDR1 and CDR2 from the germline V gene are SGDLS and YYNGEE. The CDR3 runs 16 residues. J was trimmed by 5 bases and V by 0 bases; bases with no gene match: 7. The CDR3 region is CASSVVSGRAGETQYF. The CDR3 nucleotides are TGTGCCAGCAGCGTAGTCAGCGGGAGGGCCGGGGAGACCCAGTACTTC.

As DNA, the CDR3 is TGTGCTAGTGCCCCTCCCACGGGGGGCAGCCAAGAGACCCAGTACTTC. Protein product: CASAPPTGGSQETQYF. This rearrangement joins TRBV12-5 to TRBJ2-5, with D perhaps matching TRBD2 (7 bases). Germline values: CDR1 LGHNT, CDR2 FRNRAP. V was trimmed by 7 bases and J by 1 base, leaving 19 bases between them. The CDR3 contains 16 residues. Full variable domain (missing parts from reference TRBV12-5 and TRBJ2-5): DARVTQTPRHKVTEMGQEVTMRCQPILGHNTVFWYRQTMMQGLELLAYFRNRAPLDDSGMPKDRFSAEMPDATLATLKIQPSEPRDSAVYFCASAPPTGGSQETQYFGPGTRLLVL.

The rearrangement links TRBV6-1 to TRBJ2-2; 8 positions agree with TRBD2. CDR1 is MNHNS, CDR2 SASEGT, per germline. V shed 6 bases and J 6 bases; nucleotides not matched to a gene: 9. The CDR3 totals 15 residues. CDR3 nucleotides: TGTGCCAGCAGCGTTCTAGCGGGCCTCGCCGGGGAGCTGTTTTTT. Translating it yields CASSVLAGLAGELFF.

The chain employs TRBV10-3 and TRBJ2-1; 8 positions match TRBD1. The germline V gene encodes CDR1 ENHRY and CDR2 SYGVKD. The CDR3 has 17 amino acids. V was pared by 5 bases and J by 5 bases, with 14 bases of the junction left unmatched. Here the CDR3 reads CAISSLGRDRIHNEQFF. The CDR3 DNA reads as TGTGCCATCAGTAGCTTAGGGCGGGACAGGATCCACAATGAGCAGTTCTTC.

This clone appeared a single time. The CDR3 sequence is CASSRPGTSNNEQFF. Written as DNA, the CDR3 is TGTGCCAGCAGTCGTCCCGGGACTAGTAACAATGAGCAGTTCTTC. The rearrangement joins TRBV6-5 to TRBJ2-1; 8 bases map to TRBD2. V dropped 5 bases and J dropped 5; count of bases not matched to a gene: 8. The CDR3 consists of 15 residues. From germline, CDR1 is MNHEY and CDR2 SVGAGI.

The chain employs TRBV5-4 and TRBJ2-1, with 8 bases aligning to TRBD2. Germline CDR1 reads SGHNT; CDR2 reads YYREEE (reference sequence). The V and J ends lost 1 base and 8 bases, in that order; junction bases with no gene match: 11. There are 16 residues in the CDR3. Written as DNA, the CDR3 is TGTGCCAGCAGCTTGTCAGCGGGGGATCAAGGAGATGAGCAGTTCTTC. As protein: CASSLSAGDQGDEQFF.

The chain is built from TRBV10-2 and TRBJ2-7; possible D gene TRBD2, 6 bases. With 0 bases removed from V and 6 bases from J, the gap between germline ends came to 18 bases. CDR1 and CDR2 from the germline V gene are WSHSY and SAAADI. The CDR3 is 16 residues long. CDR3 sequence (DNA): TGCGCCAGCAGTGAGTCGATAAGCGGGCGCCTCTCCGAGCAGTACTTC. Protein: CASSESISGRLSEQYF.

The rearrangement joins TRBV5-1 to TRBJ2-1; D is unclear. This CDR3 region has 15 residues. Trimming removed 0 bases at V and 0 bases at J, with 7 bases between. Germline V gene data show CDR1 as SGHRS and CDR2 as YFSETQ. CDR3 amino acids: CASSLVRSSYNEQFF. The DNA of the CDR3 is TGCGCCAGCAGCTTGGTGCGGAGCTCCTACAATGAGCAGTTCTTC.

The CDR3 region is CASSSEPRGNQPQHF. The CDR3 DNA is TGTGCCAGCAGCTCAGAGCCCAGGGGAAATCAGCCCCAGCATTTT. The chain links TRBV11-2 to TRBJ1-5, with a possible D match to TRBD1 (6 bases). The CDR3 covers 15 residues. The V end was cut by 4 bases, the J end by 4 bases, with 14 bases between. CDR1 is SGHAT and CDR2 is FQNNGV in the germline V gene.

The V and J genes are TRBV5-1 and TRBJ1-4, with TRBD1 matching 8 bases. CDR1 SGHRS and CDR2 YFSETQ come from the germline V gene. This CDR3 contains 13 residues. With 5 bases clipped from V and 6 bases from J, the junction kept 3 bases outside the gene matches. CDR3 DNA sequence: TGCGCCAGCAGGCCAGGGGGCGATGAAAAACTGTTTTTT. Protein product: CASRPGGDEKLFF.

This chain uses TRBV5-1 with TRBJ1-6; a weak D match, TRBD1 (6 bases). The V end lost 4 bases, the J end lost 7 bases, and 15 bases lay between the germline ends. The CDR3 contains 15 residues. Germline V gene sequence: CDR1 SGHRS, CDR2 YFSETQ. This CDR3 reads CASSRLGAGNSPLHF. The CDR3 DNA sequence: TGCGCCAGCAGCCGACTGGGGGCTGGGAATTCACCCCTCCACTTT.

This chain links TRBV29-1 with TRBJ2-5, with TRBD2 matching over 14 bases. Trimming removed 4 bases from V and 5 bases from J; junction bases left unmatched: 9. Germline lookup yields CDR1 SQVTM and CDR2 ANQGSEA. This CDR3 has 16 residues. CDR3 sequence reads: CSVGLAGLAGVETQYF. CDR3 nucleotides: TGCAGCGTTGGCCTCGCGGGACTAGCGGGAGTTGAGACCCAGTACTTC.

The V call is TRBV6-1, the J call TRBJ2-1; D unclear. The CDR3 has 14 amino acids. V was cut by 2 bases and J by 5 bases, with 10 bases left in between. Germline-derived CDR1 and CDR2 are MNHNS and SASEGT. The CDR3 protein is CASSERSLDNEQFF. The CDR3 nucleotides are TGTGCCAGCAGTGAAAGATCACTTGACAATGAGCAGTTCTTC.

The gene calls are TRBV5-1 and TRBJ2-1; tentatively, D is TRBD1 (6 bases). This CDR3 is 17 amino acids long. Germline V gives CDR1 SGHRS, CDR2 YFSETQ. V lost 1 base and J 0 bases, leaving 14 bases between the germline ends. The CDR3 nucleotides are TGCGCCAGCAGCTTGAGGGGGACGGAAAACTCCTACAATGAGCAGTTCTTC. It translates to CASSLRGTENSYNEQFF.

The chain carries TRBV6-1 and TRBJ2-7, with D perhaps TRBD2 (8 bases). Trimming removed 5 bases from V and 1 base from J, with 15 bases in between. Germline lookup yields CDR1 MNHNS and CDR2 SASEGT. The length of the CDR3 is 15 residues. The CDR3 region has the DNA TGTGCCAGCAGTCACAGGGGACTAGGTTCCTACGAGCAGTACTTC. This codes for CASSHRGLGSYEQYF.

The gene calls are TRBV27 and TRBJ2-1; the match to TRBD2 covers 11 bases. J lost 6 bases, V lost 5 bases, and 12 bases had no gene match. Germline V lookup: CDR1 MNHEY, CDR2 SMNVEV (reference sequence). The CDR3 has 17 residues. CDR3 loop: CASSPRRWLAGGNEQFF. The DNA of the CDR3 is TGTGCCAGCAGTCCCCGAAGGTGGCTAGCGGGAGGCAATGAGCAGTTCTTC.

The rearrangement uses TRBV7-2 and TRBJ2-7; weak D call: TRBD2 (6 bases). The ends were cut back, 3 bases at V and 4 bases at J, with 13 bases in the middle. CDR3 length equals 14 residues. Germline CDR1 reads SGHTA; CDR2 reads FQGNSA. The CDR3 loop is CASSFGSPGYEQYF. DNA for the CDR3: TGTGCCAGCAGCTTCGGGAGCCCGGGGTACGAGCAGTACTTC.

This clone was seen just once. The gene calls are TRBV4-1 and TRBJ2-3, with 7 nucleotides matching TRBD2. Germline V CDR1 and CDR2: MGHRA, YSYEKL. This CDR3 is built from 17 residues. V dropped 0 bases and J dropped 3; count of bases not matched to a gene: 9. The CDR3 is CASSQDVREGPTDTQYF. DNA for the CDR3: TGCGCCAGCAGCCAAGATGTGAGGGAGGGCCCGACAGATACGCAGTATTTT.

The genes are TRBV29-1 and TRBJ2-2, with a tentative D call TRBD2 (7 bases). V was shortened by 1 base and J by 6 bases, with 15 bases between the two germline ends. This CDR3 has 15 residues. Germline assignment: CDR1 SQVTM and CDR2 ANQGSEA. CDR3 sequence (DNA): TGCAGCGTTGAAGTGAGGGGGGGGGTCGCCGGGGAGCTGTTTTTT. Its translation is CSVEVRGGVAGELFF.

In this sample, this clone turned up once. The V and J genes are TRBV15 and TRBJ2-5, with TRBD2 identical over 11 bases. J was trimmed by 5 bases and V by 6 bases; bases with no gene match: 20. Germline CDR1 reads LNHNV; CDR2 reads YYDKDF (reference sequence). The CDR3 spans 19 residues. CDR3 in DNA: TGTGCCACCAGGGGGATAAGGGGATTAGCGGGAGGGCCGAGGGAGACCCAGTACTTC. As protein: CATRGIRGLAGGPRETQYF. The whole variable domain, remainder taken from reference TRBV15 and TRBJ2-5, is DAMVIQNPRYQVTQFGKPVTLSCSQTLNHNVMYWYQQKSSQAPKLLFHYYDKDFNNEADTPDNFQSRRPNTSFCFLDIRSPGLGDTAMYLCATRGIRGLAGGPRETQYFGPGTRLLVL.

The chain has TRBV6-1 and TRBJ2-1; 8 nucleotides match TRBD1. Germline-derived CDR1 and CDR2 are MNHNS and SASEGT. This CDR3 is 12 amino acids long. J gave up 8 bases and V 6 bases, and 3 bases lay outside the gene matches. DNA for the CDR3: TGTGCCAGCAGCGGACAGGGCGATGAGCAGTTCTTC. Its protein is CASSGQGDEQFF.